One and the same sample provided the 22 T cell receptor beta chains below, sequenced in a study of patients and donors after allogeneic stem cell transplantation. TCRdb re-analysed the RT-PCR reads in MiXCR, keeping a single row per CDR3 protein. The data show hundreds of thousands of distinct CDR3 sequences, with 16% seen just once and 7.2% held by the top ten. The sequencing sample was made of blood, either unsorted or a sorted T cell fraction (not recorded which). The receptors derive from a human donor who was either an allogeneic HSCT recipient or a stem cell or donor lymphocyte infusion donor (not recorded which). It is not recorded whose cells these are; they may come from a transplant donor.

This clonotype was counted ten times or more. The CDR3 loop reads CASSRGETQYF. CDR3 sequence (DNA): TGTGCCAGCAGCCGTGGGGAGACCCAGTACTTC. The V and J genes are TRBV12-3 or TRBV12-4 and TRBJ2-5; no definite D call. This CDR3 is 11 amino acids long. Trimming took 6 bases from V and 5 from J, leaving 7 bases between them.

The gene calls are TRBV20-1 and TRBJ2-2, with no clear D. Germline V gene sequence: CDR1 DFQATT, CDR2 SNEGSKA (reference sequence). Trimming shortened V by 6 bases and J by 6 bases, and 8 bases separated the two germline ends. CDR3 size: 11 residues. CDR3 nucleotides: TGCAGTGCCCGTAGCCCCGGGGAGCTGTTTTTT. Translated, it gives CSARSPGELFF.

The chain employs TRBV6-2 or TRBV6-3 and TRBJ1-5, with unresolved D. CDR1 MNHEY and CDR2 SVGEGT come from the germline V gene. There are 13 residues in the CDR3. Deletions cut 8 bases from V and 3 bases from J, with 11 bases between. The CDR3 DNA reads as TGTGCCAGCCAGGTTGGGTTCAATCAGCCCCAGCATTTT. Translating gives CASQVGFNQPQHF.

This clonotype was observed many times. The chain employs TRBV20-1 and TRBJ2-2; 11 bases fit TRBD2. Trimming cost V 1 base and J 1 base; bases outside gene matches: 5. The CDR3 extends over 17 amino acids. The germline V gene encodes CDR1 DFQATT and CDR2 SNEGSKA (reference sequence). The CDR3 region is CSARGGTSGRNTGELFF. Here the CDR3 DNA reads TGCAGTGCTAGAGGGGGAACTAGCGGGAGGAACACCGGGGAGCTGTTTTTT.

The J gene is TRBJ1-1, the V gene TRBV6-2 or TRBV6-3; 10 bases align to TRBD1. The CDR3 totals 13 residues. J was trimmed by 9 bases and V by 4 bases; bases with no gene match: 5. Germline loops: CDR1 MNHEY, CDR2 SVGEGT. The CDR3 region has the DNA TGTGCCAGCAGTTTTGGGACAGGGGAAAAAGCTTTCTTT. Its protein is CASSFGTGEKAFF.

In this sample, this clonotype turned up a few times. The chain couples TRBV6-5 to TRBJ2-7; TRBD1 is a possible D gene (6 bases). V lost 6 bases and J lost 6, with 12 bases in between. The CDR3 is 12 residues long. The germline V gene has CDR1 MNHEY and CDR2 SVGAGI. CDR3 sequence (DNA): TGTGCCAGCAGCCGCACAGGGCTCGAGCAGTACTTC. Translation gives CASSRTGLEQYF.

The chain couples TRBV28 to TRBJ1-1, with D tentatively TRBD1 (5 bases). This CDR3 is 17 amino acids long. The germline V gene has CDR1 MDHEN and CDR2 SYDVKM. V lost 3 bases, J lost 3 bases, and 20 bases lay in between. CDR3 bases: TGTGCCAGCAGTTTGTCCCTTGGGGCGGGGGGGGACACTGAAGCTTTCTTT. Amino acids: CASSLSLGAGGDTEAFF.

This clonotype occurred many times. V gene TRBV5-1 combines with J gene TRBJ2-7, with 7 bases that match TRBD2. This CDR3 spans 15 amino acids. CDR1 and CDR2 (germline): SGHRS, YFSETQ. V dropped 0 bases and J dropped 3; count of bases not matched to a gene: 6. The CDR3 coding sequence is TGCGCCAGCAGCTTGGGTCTAGCGGAACACTACGAGCAGTACTTC. Its translation is CASSLGLAEHYEQYF.

The chain links TRBV6-5 to TRBJ1-1, with 7 bases lining up with TRBD1. Germline-derived CDR1 and CDR2 are MNHEY and SVGAGI. The CDR3 is made up of 12 amino acids. Trimming removed 11 bases from V and 4 bases from J; junction bases left unmatched: 7. The CDR3 loop is CAAGGLGTEAFF. CDR3 nucleotides: TGTGCCGCAGGGGGGCTTGGCACTGAAGCTTTCTTT.

The chain is built from TRBV6-2 or TRBV6-3 and TRBJ2-1, with a tentative D call TRBD2 (6 bases). V lost 4 bases to trimming and J lost 10 bases, with 11 bases between them. The CDR3 sequence is 12 residues long. Looked up from germline, CDR1 is MNHEY and CDR2 is SVGEGT. The CDR3 sequence: CASSWGLGEQFF. CDR3 bases: TGTGCCAGCAGTTGGGGACTGGGAGAGCAGTTCTTC.

This clonotype appeared many times. The chain carries TRBV20-1 and TRBJ2-3; D call uncertain. V was shortened by 6 bases and J by 0 bases, with 4 bases between the two germline ends. CDR1 is DFQATT, CDR2 SNEGSKA, per germline (reference sequence). There are 11 residues in the CDR3. The CDR3 sequence is CSAGSTDTQYF. Here the CDR3 DNA reads TGCAGTGCCGGGAGCACAGATACGCAGTATTTT.

In its sample, this clonotype was seen a few times. The CDR3 loop reads CASHLGAGANYGYTF. In DNA, the CDR3 is TGTGCCAGCCACCTGGGGGCAGGGGCTAACTATGGCTACACCTTC. V usage is TRBV2 and J usage is TRBJ1-2; possibly TRBD1 for D (6 bases). Germline-derived CDR1 and CDR2 are SNHLY and FYNNEI. Between the trimmed V and J ends, which lost 8 bases and 0 bases, there was a span of 16 bases. The CDR3 contains 15 residues. The whole variable domain, filled in from reference TRBV2 and TRBJ1-2, reads EPEVTQTPSHQVTQMGQEVILRCVPISNHLYFYWYRQILGQKVEFLVSFYNNEISEKSEIFDDQFSVERPDGSNFTLKIRSTKLEDSAMYFCASHLGAGANYGYTFGSGTRLTVV.

This clonotype showed up just a few times. This chain joins TRBV6-1 and TRBJ2-1; 9 nucleotides line up with TRBD2. This CDR3 has 13 residues. Trimming removed 5 bases from V and 7 bases from J; junction bases left unmatched: 3. Germline V gene sequence: CDR1 MNHNS, CDR2 SASEGT. The CDR3 DNA reads TGTGCCAGCAGTCGGACTAGCGTAAATGAGCAGTTCTTC. This codes for CASSRTSVNEQFF.

A few counts support this clonotype. The chain has TRBV12-3 or TRBV12-4 and TRBJ2-7; 8 positions agree with TRBD1. CDR3 size: 14 residues. The J segment lost 9 bases and the V segment lost 4 bases, leaving 11 bases of the junction unmatched. Here the CDR3 DNA reads TGTGCCAGCAGTTCCCATGGGCAGGGGGCAAGGCAGTACTTC. This codes for CASSSHGQGARQYF.

The V gene is TRBV4-1, the J gene TRBJ1-6, with 8 bases identical to TRBD1. The CDR3 has 15 amino acids. The V segment lost 3 bases and the J segment 7 bases; nucleotides outside the gene matches: 5. Germline CDR1 is MGHRA and CDR2 is YSYEKL. CDR3 sequence reads: CASSHGQGLNSPLHF. In DNA form, the CDR3 reads TGCGCCAGCAGCCACGGACAGGGACTGAATTCACCCCTCCACTTT.

J is TRBJ2-4 and V is TRBV5-1; weak D call: TRBD2 (5 bases). V was cut by 5 bases and J by 9 bases, with 18 bases left in between. Germline loops: CDR1 SGHRS, CDR2 YFSETQ. The CDR3 covers 14 residues. DNA of the CDR3: TGCGCCAGCAGTCAAACCCAAATACGGGGCATTCAGTACTTC. As protein: CASSQTQIRGIQYF.

Only a few counts were recorded for this clonotype. The chain is built from TRBV19 and TRBJ1-5, with D unclear. The CDR3 spans 15 residues. V lost 7 bases and J 5 bases, leaving 18 bases between the germline ends. Germline values: CDR1 LNHDA, CDR2 SQIVND (reference sequence). The CDR3 DNA reads as TGTGCCAGTAAGGGCTTCCTCCCCCGGGATCAGCCCCAGCATTTT. The encoded protein is CASKGFLPRDQPQHF.

This clonotype appeared many times. V gene TRBV12-3 or TRBV12-4 combines with J gene TRBJ2-4; 7 bases match TRBD2. V trimming: 5 bases; J trimming: 10 bases; junction bases outside the gene matches: 14. The CDR3 consists of 15 residues. CDR3 region: CASSLSGSQVGIQYF. DNA of the CDR3: TGTGCCAGCAGTCTTAGCGGGTCTCAGGTGGGAATTCAGTACTTC.

The chain links TRBV27 to TRBJ2-1; TRBD2 matches at 7 bases. This CDR3 has 15 amino acids. Trimming at V came to 1 base and at J to 8 bases, leaving 8 bases not matched to a gene. Germline V gives CDR1 MNHEY, CDR2 SMNVEV (reference sequence). CDR3 region: CASSLFGGGPDEQFF. In nucleotides, the CDR3 is TGTGCCAGCAGTTTATTTGGGGGAGGGCCGGATGAGCAGTTCTTC.

This chain uses TRBV5-4 with TRBJ1-3; perhaps TRBD1 as D (6 bases). CDR3 length: 13 residues. V dropped 4 bases and J dropped 7 bases, with 12 bases sitting between them. The germline gives CDR1 SGHNT, CDR2 YYREEE (reference sequence). CDR3 loop: CASSLNRDNTIYF. CDR3 in DNA: TGTGCCAGCAGCCTAAACAGGGATAACACCATATATTTT.

The rearrangement joins TRBV11-3 to TRBJ1-1; no clear D gene. This CDR3 comprises 15 residues. Germline V gene sequence: CDR1 SGHNT, CDR2 YENEEA. Trimming removed 4 bases at V and 1 base at J, with 13 bases between. CDR3 sequence reads: CASSSTLGENTEAFF. The CDR3 region has the DNA TGTGCCAGCAGCTCCACCCTCGGGGAGAACACTGAAGCTTTCTTT.

This clonotype has just a few counts. The rearrangement links TRBV4-3 to TRBJ1-1, with 9 bases aligning to TRBD1. Germline loops: CDR1 LGHNA, CDR2 YSLEER. The V gene end was trimmed by 4 bases and the J gene end by 4 bases; junction bases not matched to a gene: 4. This CDR3 region has 14 residues. The CDR3 region is CASSRTGAGTEAFF. For the CDR3, the DNA is TGCGCCAGCAGCCGGACAGGGGCGGGCACTGAAGCTTTCTTT.